This TCR beta chain was sequenced for a study of neurological immune-mediated disorders. Looked up from germline, CDR1 is LGHNA and CDR2 is YNFKEQ. The CDR3 contains 19 residues. Trimming took 5 bases from V and 0 from J, leaving 20 bases between them. This clonotype occurred many times. TCRdb re-called the 5' RACE reads with MiXCR, one entry per CDR3 protein. The data show under 100,000 distinct CDR3 sequences, about 4.3% seen once. Stated time point: longitudinal time-point 3. The rearrangement links TRBV4-2 to TRBJ1-6; tentatively, D is TRBD1 (5 bases). This receptor was identified in a woman in her sixties or seventies with multiple sclerosis. Material for sequencing was PBMCs. DNA of the CDR3: TGTGCCAGCAGCTCACTACCGAGACAGCTCATCTCCTATAATTCACCCCTCCACTTT. It is translated as CASSSLPRQLISYNSPLHF.